These T cell receptor beta chains were read from a single sample in a study of CD8 T cells in Susac syndrome. TCRdb ran MiXCR on the immunoSEQ multiplex PCR reads and lists one entry per CDR3 protein. Of approximately 220,000 distinct CDR3 sequences in the sample, 80% to 95% were seen once. What was sequenced was CD8+ T cells from PBMCs. All receptors derive from a human donor with multiple sclerosis. Both conserved end residues are part of each CDR3. The order of the fields is D gene, J gene, clone size, V gene, CDR3 protein, CDR3 DNA. A D gene is named only where the DNA matches it firmly. Size values are once, few and many counts, or a class for expanded clones, and some rows have none.

-	TRBJ2-5	-	TRBV12-3/TRBV12-4	CASSLVVRRETQYF	TGTGCCAGCAGTTTAGTGGTCCGCCGAGAGACCCAGTACTTC
-	TRBJ1-2	-	TRBV5-1	CASSLEVGGHYGYTF	TGCGCCAGCAGCTTGGAGGTCGGGGGACACTATGGCTACACCTTC
-	TRBJ2-7	-	TRBV14	CASSQEPMGASYEQYF	TGTGCCAGCAGCCAAGAACCGATGGGAGCCTCCTACGAGCAGTACTTC
TRBD2	TRBJ2-7	-	TRBV29-1	CSVSIGTSGTEQYF	TGCAGCGTGTCCATCGGGACTAGCGGGACAGAGCAGTACTTC
-	TRBJ2-1	-	TRBV29-1	CSVGPSGAYNEQFF	TGCAGCGTTGGTCCGTCGGGGGCCTACAATGAGCAGTTCTTC
TRBD1	TRBJ2-7	-	TRBV7-9	CASSLGGTGVYEQYF	TGTGCCAGCAGCTTAGGGGGGACAGGGGTCTACGAGCAGTACTTC
-	TRBJ1-1	-	TRBV9	CASSVLTQIPKGTEAFF	TGTGCCAGCAGCGTTCTCACTCAAATCCCCAAAGGCACTGAAGCTTTCTTT
-	TRBJ1-2	-	TRBV11-1	CASSPDFLSQEGLRKYGYTF	TGTGCCAGCAGCCCAGACTTTTTGTCCCAGGAGGGACTAAGGAAGTATGGCTACACCTTC
-	TRBJ1-1	-	TRBV3-1	CASSTRVGTEAFF	TGTGCCAGCAGTACCAGGGTCGGCACTGAAGCTTTCTTT
-	TRBJ2-7	once	TRBV20-1	CSASGAGSTYEQYF	TGCAGTGCTAGTGGGGCGGGATCCACCTACGAGCAGTACTTC
TRBD2	TRBJ2-5	-	TRBV12-3/TRBV12-4	CASSLASRAGGFQETQYF	TGTGCCAGCAGTTTGGCGTCCAGAGCGGGGGGATTCCAAGAGACCCAGTACTTC
-	TRBJ2-3	-	TRBV7-2	CASSLEILTSDTQYF	TGTGCCAGCAGCTTAGAAATCCTTACTTCAGATACGCAGTATTTT
TRBD1	TRBJ1-1	-	TRBV7-8	CASSSRGQGGLLNTEAFF	TGTGCCAGCAGCTCCCGGGGGCAGGGGGGATTGCTGAACACTGAAGCTTTCTTT
-	TRBJ1-4	-	TRBV7-9	CASTHGHKLFF	TGTGCCAGCACCCACGGACACAAACTGTTTTTT
-	TRBJ2-1	-	TRBV5-6	CASSSGDSVHEQFF	TGTGCCAGCAGCTCGGGAGATTCGGTCCATGAGCAGTTCTTC
-	TRBJ1-1	-	TRBV3-1	CASSPLSGRMAEAFF	TGTGCCAGCAGTCCTTTAAGCGGGAGGATGGCTGAAGCTTTCTTT
-	TRBJ1-2	-	TRBV2	CASSVFGTGQTIYGYTF	TGTGCCAGCAGTGTATTTGGAACGGGACAAACGATTTATGGCTACACCTTC
-	TRBJ1-2	-	TRBV20-1	CSARQSMSNYGYTF	TGCAGTGCTAGACAAAGTATGTCAAACTATGGCTACACCTTC
TRBD1	TRBJ1-1	-	TRBV6-5	CASSQRTGGNTEAFF	TGTGCCAGCAGTCAAAGGACAGGGGGAAACACTGAAGCTTTCTTT
-	TRBJ2-3	-	TRBV9	CASSLHGGLGTDTQYF	TGTGCCAGCAGCCTACACGGGGGCCTAGGCACAGATACGCAGTATTTT
-	TRBJ1-5	-	TRBV12-3/TRBV12-4	CASRPTGNRQPQHF	TGTGCCAGCAGACCAACAGGGAACCGTCAGCCCCAGCATTTT
-	TRBJ1-1	-	TRBV19	CASSIDPRQNTEAFF	TGTGCCAGTAGTATAGACCCCCGACAGAACACTGAAGCTTTCTTT
-	TRBJ2-7	few	TRBV29-1	CSVGLRGTLQLNPPEQYF	TGCAGCGTTGGTTTACGTGGGACTCTGCAGCTCAACCCTCCCGAGCAGTACTTC